This record concerns one TCR beta chain sequence. What it binds is not known. Germline V gives CDR1 SQVTM, CDR2 ANQGSEA. The CDR3 length is 14 residues. V lost 7 bases, J lost 4 bases, and 8 bases stayed unmatched. This sample is part of a study of cytomegalovirus exposure and HLA in healthy donors. The PCR contained 60 Vbeta and 13 Jbeta primers. Produced via immunoSEQ multiplex PCR; TCRdb's table is partial and in-frame only. The data contain 120,000 to 150,000 clones, around three fifths of them singletons. Study observations and caveats: A later analysis linked a missense DCLRE1C variant to TCR beta V- and J-gene trimming. A later analysis showed that HLA-associated TCR beta chains had undergone more clonal expansion than equally common others. Listed as cytomegalovirus-associated were 150 or so TCR beta chains.

This receptor was obtained from a male donor in good health and CMV-seronegative. Sequencing was performed on PBMCs. The rearrangement links TRBV29-1 to TRBJ1-1; 11 nucleotides match TRBD1. In nucleotides, the CDR3 is TGCAGCGCCGGGGACAGGGGGTTTGGCACTGAAGCTTTCTTT. Its translation is CSAGDRGFGTEAFF.